A single sample gave rise to the 15 T cell receptor beta chains below, sequenced in a study of blood T cells in healthy people across ages. Through a sample-barcoded 5' primer and a J-beta primer mix, a second PCR was run for about 6 to 12 cycles. In TCRdb, the 5' RACE reads were re-called with MiXCR into one record per CDR3 protein. The sample includes around 620,000 distinct CDR3 sequences, 25% to 30% of them seen just once. Sequenced sample: blood. These receptor sequences come from a woman aged 70-85 years in good health.

This clonotype was picked up a small number of times. The V and J genes are TRBV9 and TRBJ1-3, with TRBD1 identical over 7 bases. V dropped 0 bases and J dropped 3; count of bases not matched to a gene: 0. The CDR3 is 14 residues long. Germline CDR1 and CDR2: SGDLS and YYNGEE. The CDR3 reads CASSVAGGGNTIYF. The CDR3 bases are TGTGCCAGCAGCGTAGCAGGGGGTGGAAACACCATATATTTT.

The V and J genes are TRBV6-5 and TRBJ1-5; tentatively, D is TRBD1 (5 bases). CDR3 length: 12 amino acids. CDR1 is MNHEY and CDR2 is SVGAGI in the germline V gene. The V gene lost 4 bases and the J gene lost 8 bases, with 9 bases spanning the gap. The CDR3 reads CASSSLGEPQHF. The CDR3 DNA is TGTGCCAGCAGTTCCTTGGGGGAGCCCCAGCATTTT.

This clonotype was counted ten times or more. The chain links TRBV10-3 to TRBJ2-1, with 7 nucleotides matching TRBD1. The CDR3 length is 14 residues. CDR1 and CDR2 (germline): ENHRY, SYGVKD. The ends lost 5 bases at V and 4 bases at J; junction bases unmatched: 5. CDR3 nucleotide sequence: TGTGCCATCAGTCTTGACAGGGATTACAATGAGCAGTTCTTC. It yields the protein CAISLDRDYNEQFF.

This clonotype was seen a handful of times. The V and J genes are TRBV20-1 and TRBJ2-6, with TRBD1 matching over 8 bases. The CDR3 spans 18 residues. The V and J ends lost 2 bases and 0 bases, in that order; junction bases with no gene match: 9. The germline CDR1 and CDR2 sequences are DFQATT and SNEGSKA (reference sequence). CDR3 in DNA: TGCAGTGCTAGATCCCAGACAGGGGCCGCCTCTGGGGCCAACGTCCTGACTTTC. Protein sequence: CSARSQTGAASGANVLTF.

In this sample, this clonotype turned up a few times. The chain uses TRBV5-5 and TRBJ2-5; weak D call: TRBD1 (6 bases). CDR3 size: 16 residues. Trimming took 4 bases from V and 0 from J, leaving 16 bases between them. In germline, CDR1 is SGHKS, CDR2 YYEKEE (reference sequence). The DNA of the CDR3 is TGTGCCAGCAGCCCCGGGCAGGGGACCCACCAAGAGACCCAGTACTTC. This sequence encodes CASSPGQGTHQETQYF.

This clonotype turned up a few times. The genes are TRBV7-2 and TRBJ2-4; 7 positions agree with TRBD1. Germline values: CDR1 SGHTA, CDR2 FQGNSA. The CDR3 is 13 amino acids. V was clipped by 1 base and J by 12 bases; unmatched bases: 6. The CDR3 nucleotides are TGTGCCAGCAGCTTAGAGAGGACAGGAAGTCAGTACTTC. It translates to CASSLERTGSQYF.

Note on this clonotype: One end of the junction does not line up with germline, which may come from a read error. The rearrangement links TRBV4-1 to TRBJ1-2; 7 nucleotides line up with TRBD1. The germline gives CDR1 MGHRA, CDR2 YSYEKL. The CDR3 has 18 amino acids. The CDR3 is CASSPLRDSELANCGYTF. The CDR3 DNA reads as TGCGCCAGCAGCCCCTTAAGGGACAGTGAATTAGCTAACTGTGGCTACACCTTC.

The V and J genes are TRBV20-1 and TRBJ1-1, with TRBD1 as a possible D gene (6 bases). V was trimmed by 3 bases and J by 4 bases, leaving 15 bases between them. The germline CDR1 and CDR2 sequences are DFQATT and SNEGSKA (reference sequence). The CDR3 is made up of 14 amino acids. CDR3 nucleotides: TGCAGTGCTAGGATGGGGGGGGCGGTCACTGAAGCTTTCTTT. Translation: CSARMGGAVTEAFF.

CDR3 coding DNA: TGTGCCAGCAGTTTGGGGGGACATTTCACAGATACGCAGTATTTT. Protein sequence: CASSLGGHFTDTQYF. This chain uses TRBV27 with TRBJ2-3; D may match TRBD1 or TRBD2 (6 bases each). V dropped 3 bases and J dropped 2 bases, with 12 bases sitting between them. CDR1 is MNHEY and CDR2 is SMNVEV in the germline V gene (reference sequence). This CDR3 is 15 amino acids long.

This clonotype has more than one count but fewer than ten. This chain connects TRBV7-9 to TRBJ2-3; TRBD2 matches at 9 bases. V was pared by 5 bases and J by 2 bases, with 20 bases of the junction left unmatched. This CDR3 comprises 20 residues. In germline, CDR1 is SEHNR, CDR2 FQNEAQ (reference sequence). DNA of the CDR3: TGTGCCAGCAGCCCCAGGAGAGTTCTGCCTAGCGGGGATTCCACAGATACGCAGTATTTT. This translates into CASSPRRVLPSGDSTDTQYF.

This chain links TRBV30 with TRBJ1-5; 7 nucleotides agree with TRBD1. V gave up 4 bases and J gave up 2 bases; unmatched junction bases: 5. This CDR3 is built from 14 residues. Germline-derived CDR1 and CDR2 are GTSNPN and SVGIG (reference sequence). The CDR3 DNA follows: TGTGCCTGGAACGGACAGGTGGGCAATCAGCCCCAGCATTTT. Translation gives CAWNGQVGNQPQHF.

This clonotype was counted a single time. V gene TRBV7-9 combines with J gene TRBJ1-4, with TRBD1 identical over 7 bases. The CDR3 spans 15 residues. V dropped 6 bases and J dropped 3; count of bases not matched to a gene: 7. CDR1 is SEHNR, CDR2 FQNEAQ, per germline (reference sequence). DNA for the CDR3: TGTGCCAGCAGATCAACGACAGGGTCTAATGAAAAACTGTTTTTT. It yields the protein CASRSTTGSNEKLFF.

The CDR3 spells CASSPNPGTDYEQYF. The CDR3 DNA reads TGCGCCAGCAGCCCCAACCCCGGGACAGACTACGAGCAGTACTTC. This chain joins TRBV5-1 and TRBJ2-7; 7 bases fit TRBD1. Trimming removed 4 bases from V and 3 bases from J; junction bases left unmatched: 10. This CDR3 region has 15 residues. Germline CDR1 and CDR2: SGHRS and YFSETQ.

This clonotype was seen repeatedly, ten times or more. This chain joins TRBV11-2 and TRBJ2-2; D gene uncertain. Trimming cost V 0 bases and J 7 bases, with 6 bases left between them. The CDR3 runs 13 residues. Germline CDR1 reads SGHAT; CDR2 reads FQNNGV. Here the CDR3 reads CASSLDLDGELFF. The CDR3 DNA reads TGTGCCAGCAGCTTAGATTTGGACGGGGAGCTGTTTTTT.

Only a few counts were recorded for this clonotype. The chain couples TRBV6-6 to TRBJ2-1; 8 bases line up with TRBD1. The DNA end favors TRBJ2-5, so the J call may be wrong. The CDR3 is 14 residues long. In germline, CDR1 is MNHNY, CDR2 SVGAGI (reference sequence). CDR3 region: CASVSGQGQETQYF. Written as DNA, the CDR3 is TGTGCCAGCGTGTCCGGACAGGGCCAAGAGACCCAGTACTTC.